The next 25 T cell receptor beta chains were all read from a single sample in a study of shared clonotypes between healthy human individuals. Assay: immunoSEQ multiplex PCR; the TCRdb copy retains only in-frame clones and omits some. Here the sample spans 2 million to 2.5 million clones, approximately 94% being singletons. Sequenced sample: naive CD4+ T cells sorted from blood. The subset here: CD45RA+ positively selected. Receptors originate from a man between 18 and 29 years old in good health.

With respect to this clone: The same CDR3 is also encoded by other DNA sequences in this sample. V usage is TRBV30 and J usage is TRBJ2-5; no firm D call. The CDR3 totals 13 residues. Looked up from germline, CDR1 is GTSNPN and CDR2 is SVGIG (reference sequence). The V end was cut by 0 bases, the J end by 2 bases, with 7 bases between. DNA for the CDR3: TGTGCCTGGAGTGTTGGTCTTCAAGAGACCCAGTACTTC. Translation gives CAWSVGLQETQYF.

The chain uses TRBV30 and TRBJ1-5; D call uncertain. The V and J ends lost 3 bases and 0 bases respectively, with 6 bases between them. CDR3 length equals 13 residues. Germline loops: CDR1 GTSNPN, CDR2 SVGIG (reference sequence). This CDR3 reads CAWSPYSNQPQHF. DNA of the CDR3: TGTGCCTGGAGCCCCTATAGCAATCAGCCCCAGCATTTT. Variable domain in full (rest from reference TRBV30 and TRBJ1-5): SQTIHQWPATLVQPVGSPLSLECTVEGTSNPNLYWYRQAAGRGLQLLFYSVGIGQISSEVPQNLSASRPQDRQFILSSKKLLLSDSGFYLCAWSPYSNQPQHFGDGTRLSIL.

This rearrangement joins TRBV5-4 to TRBJ2-7, with D perhaps matching TRBD1 (5 bases). V was trimmed by 0 bases and J by 6 bases, leaving 16 bases between them. CDR1 is SGHNT, CDR2 YYREEE, per germline (reference sequence). The CDR3 is 15 amino acids. The DNA of the CDR3 is TGTGCCAGCAGCTTGGCCGTGTTGTCCAGGGTCGAGCAGTACTTC. Translating it yields CASSLAVLSRVEQYF.

As for this clone: One end of the junction varies from germline; a read error may be responsible. The CDR3 loop reads CASSPFRGGPLSYNEQFF. The CDR3 nucleotides read TGTGCTAGCAGCCCTTTTCGAGGGGGCCCCCTCTCCTACAATGAGCAGTTCTTC. The rearrangement joins TRBV7-7 to TRBJ2-1; 7 bases line up with TRBD1. CDR1 is SSHAT and CDR2 is FNYEAQ in the germline V gene (reference sequence). This CDR3 spans 18 amino acids. The full variable domain, rest sourced from reference TRBV7-7 and TRBJ2-1, is GAGVSQSPRYKVTKRGQDVTLRCDPISSHATLYWYQQALGQGPEFLTYFNYEAQPDKSGLPSDRFSAERPEGSISTLTIQRTEQRDSAMYRCASSPFRGGPLSYNEQFFGPGTRLTVL.

This clone was counted a single time. The rearrangement uses TRBV7-6 and TRBJ2-7; D might be TRBD1 (5 bases). This CDR3 spans 12 amino acids. Trimming took off 2 bases at V and 6 bases at J, with 8 bases between the two ends. Germline V gives CDR1 SGHVS, CDR2 FNYEAQ. The CDR3 loop reads CASSLLGVEQYF. The CDR3 DNA is TGTGCCAGCAGCTTATTAGGGGTCGAGCAGTACTTC.

Remarks on this clone: Within the sample, other DNA sequences also encode this same CDR3. This sequence joins TRBV9 and TRBJ2-2; weak D call: TRBD2 (5 bases). Trimming shortened V by 0 bases and J by 0 bases, and 6 bases separated the two germline ends. Germline lookup yields CDR1 SGDLS and CDR2 YYNGEE. The CDR3 length is 15 residues. This chain's CDR3 is CASSVGGTNTGELFF. The CDR3 DNA reads as TGTGCCAGCAGCGTAGGAGGGACGAACACCGGGGAGCTGTTTTTT.

The CDR3 loop is CASSPLPPGRGDYGYTF. The CDR3 bases are TGTGCCAGCTCACCACTGCCACCGGGACGGGGGGACTATGGCTACACCTTC. This chain uses TRBV18 with TRBJ1-2, with a weak D call TRBD1 (5 bases). The CDR3 is 17 residues long. V was cut by 1 base and J by 3 bases, with 18 bases left in between. From germline, CDR1 is KGHSH and CDR2 LQKENI.

The chain carries TRBV7-6 and TRBJ2-2; perhaps D is TRBD1 or TRBD2 (5 bases each). CDR1 and CDR2 (germline): SGHVS, FNYEAQ. The CDR3 is 14 amino acids. Trimming took 7 bases from V and 5 from J, leaving 14 bases between them. This CDR3 is CASNDKGRTGELFF. CDR3 sequence (DNA): TGTGCCAGCAACGACAAGGGACGAACCGGGGAGCTGTTTTTT.

In its sample, this clone was seen once. This specimen includes other DNA sequences encoding the same CDR3. V is TRBV7-2 and J is TRBJ2-1, with D unresolved. CDR3 size: 11 residues. Trimming took off 5 bases at V and 7 bases at J, with 6 bases between the two ends. CDR1 is SGHTA and CDR2 is FQGNSA in the germline V gene. This chain's CDR3 is CASSPRNEQFF. CDR3 DNA sequence: TGTGCCAGCAGCCCCAGAAATGAGCAGTTCTTC.

On this clone itself: Other DNA sequences in this specimen translate into the identical CDR3. This sequence joins TRBV5-1 and TRBJ2-2; 8 bases align to TRBD1. J gave up 5 bases and V 4 bases, and 7 bases lay outside the gene matches. The germline CDR1 and CDR2 sequences are SGHRS and YFSETQ. This CDR3 is 15 amino acids long. The DNA for the CDR3 is TGCGCCAGCAGCCCGGGGACAGGAGATACCGGGGAGCTGTTTTTT. The encoded protein is CASSPGTGDTGELFF.

With respect to this clone: The same CDR3 can be traced to other DNA sequences in this sample. V is TRBV7-9 and J is TRBJ2-5, with 7 bases lining up with TRBD2. Germline V gene data show CDR1 as SEHNR and CDR2 as FQNEAQ (reference sequence). This CDR3 region has 15 residues. V lost 1 base and J lost 2; bases outside the gene matches: 4. CDR3 residues: CASSLVAGGQETQYF. CDR3 coding DNA: TGTGCCAGCAGCTTAGTGGCCGGGGGGCAAGAGACCCAGTACTTC.

The V call is TRBV29-1, the J call TRBJ2-5; the D gene is possibly TRBD2 (5 bases). Between the trimmed V and J ends, which lost 7 bases and 5 bases, there was a span of 14 bases. CDR1 is SQVTM and CDR2 is ANQGSEA in the germline V gene. The CDR3 has 12 residues. The DNA of the CDR3 is TGCAGCGCCTTACGGGGAATGGAGACCCAGTACTTC. Translating it yields CSALRGMETQYF.

The chain is built from TRBV6-5 and TRBJ1-2; 12 bases fit TRBD1. Germline V gene lookup returns CDR1 MNHEY and CDR2 SVGAGI. The junction had 11 bases not matched to a gene; V was cut back by 4 bases and J by 8 bases. This CDR3 spans 16 amino acids. The CDR3 sequence: CASSLRSGQGAWGYTF. The DNA for the CDR3 is TGTGCCAGCAGTTTAAGATCGGGACAGGGGGCTTGGGGCTACACCTTC.

This rearrangement joins TRBV7-3 to TRBJ1-3, with D possibly matching TRBD1 (5 bases). This CDR3 has 13 amino acids. V was trimmed by 5 bases and J by 4 bases, leaving 9 bases between them. Looked up from germline, CDR1 is SGHTA and CDR2 is FQGTGA. In nucleotides, the CDR3 is TGTGCCAGCAGCCGGAACAGGGGAAACACCATATATTTT. Its protein is CASSRNRGNTIYF.

The chain has TRBV6-5 and TRBJ1-2; possibly TRBD1 for D (6 bases). V lost 5 bases and J 8 bases, leaving 15 bases between the germline ends. The germline V gene encodes CDR1 MNHEY and CDR2 SVGAGI. The CDR3 extends over 13 amino acids. In DNA, the CDR3 is TGTGCCAGCAGTCCTCCAGGGGCCGGCGGCTACACCTTC. It specifies CASSPPGAGGYTF.

The chain uses TRBV19 and TRBJ2-3; D may be TRBD2 (6 bases). V lost 3 bases to trimming and J lost 5 bases, with 12 bases between them. Germline CDR1 is LNHDA and CDR2 is SQIVND (reference sequence). The CDR3 runs to 14 residues. CDR3 DNA: TGTGCCAGTAGTATTGAGGGAGGAGTAGATACGCAGTATTTT. Protein product: CASSIEGGVDTQYF.

V usage is TRBV27 and J usage is TRBJ1-5; possible D gene TRBD1, 5 bases. Germline V CDR1 and CDR2: MNHEY, SMNVEV (reference sequence). This CDR3 contains 14 residues. V was pared by 7 bases and J by 4 bases, with 14 bases between. CDR3 bases: TGTGCCAGCAAGGGGAGTATGTTGAATCAGCCCCAGCATTTT. This codes for CASKGSMLNQPQHF.

This clone was observed once. The gene calls are TRBV7-6 and TRBJ1-1; no clear D gene. Trimming pared 6 bases from V and 5 bases from J, leaving 19 bases between. There are 15 residues in the CDR3. Germline CDR1 and CDR2: SGHVS and FNYEAQ. In nucleotides, the CDR3 is TGTGCCAGCAGTCCCACGAGCGGGGTGGGGACTGAAGCTTTCTTT. Translated, it gives CASSPTSGVGTEAFF. Combining the CDR3 with reference TRBV7-6 and TRBJ1-1 gives the whole variable domain GAGVSQSPRYKVTKRGQDVALRCDPISGHVSLYWYRQALGQGPEFLTYFNYEAQQDKSGLPNDRFSAERPEGSISTLTIQRTEQRDSAMYRCASSPTSGVGTEAFFGQGTRLTVV.

The chain is built from TRBV30 and TRBJ2-3; tentative D call: TRBD1 (5 bases). Germline CDR1 is GTSNPN and CDR2 is SVGIG (reference sequence). V lost 2 bases and J lost 3, with 15 bases in between. CDR3 length equals 15 residues. In DNA form, the CDR3 reads TGTGCCTGGAGTATCCCAGGGAAGGGAACAGATACGCAGTATTTT. Its protein product is CAWSIPGKGTDTQYF. Based on the CDR3 plus reference TRBV30 and TRBJ2-3, the full variable domain is SQTIHQWPATLVQPVGSPLSLECTVEGTSNPNLYWYRQAAGRGLQLLFYSVGIGQISSEVPQNLSASRPQDRQFILSSKKLLLSDSGFYLCAWSIPGKGTDTQYFGPGTRLTVL.

The chain uses TRBV29-1 and TRBJ2-3; D possibly corresponds to TRBD1 (6 bases). The CDR3 contains 15 residues. CDR1 and CDR2 from the germline V gene are SQVTM and ANQGSEA. Trimming took 2 bases from V and 2 from J, leaving 14 bases between them. The CDR3 DNA is TGCAGCGTTGAATTGTGGGGGCTCGACACAGATACGCAGTATTTT. It is translated as CSVELWGLDTDTQYF.

Notes on this clone: Other DNA sequences within the sample encode an identical CDR3. The chain combines TRBV6-5 with TRBJ1-2, with D possibly being TRBD1 (5 bases). V lost 0 bases, J lost 2 bases, and 10 bases lay in between. The CDR3 has 15 amino acids. Germline CDR1 MNHEY, CDR2 SVGAGI. This CDR3 reads CASSYSSRDNYGYTF. CDR3 nucleotides: TGTGCCAGCAGTTACTCTTCCAGGGACAACTATGGCTACACCTTC.

The chain has TRBV7-9 and TRBJ1-1, with D possibly being TRBD1 (5 bases). From germline, CDR1 is SEHNR and CDR2 FQNEAQ (reference sequence). The CDR3 spans 14 residues. The V gene lost 1 base and the J gene lost 4 bases, with 10 bases spanning the gap. CDR3 sequence: CASSLDRIGTEAFF. CDR3 DNA sequence: TGTGCCAGCAGCTTAGACAGGATAGGCACTGAAGCTTTCTTT. The full variable domain, with the rest looked up from reference TRBV7-9 and TRBJ1-1, is DTGVSQNPRHKITKRGQNVTFRCDPISEHNRLYWYRQTLGQGPEFLTYFQNEAQLEKSRLLSDRFSAERPKGSFSTLEIQRTEQGDSAMYLCASSLDRIGTEAFFGQGTRLTVV.

This chain links TRBV7-8 with TRBJ1-3, with D perhaps matching TRBD1 (6 bases). The CDR3 loop spans 17 amino acids. V lost 6 bases and J lost 0, with 18 bases in between. CDR1 and CDR2 from the germline V gene are SGHVS and FQNEAQ. The CDR3 nucleotides read TGTGCCAGCAGGACCGACGGAGGACAGTTCTCTGGAAACACCATATATTTT. Translated, it gives CASRTDGGQFSGNTIYF.

The chain joins TRBV30 to TRBJ1-2, with D possibly matching TRBD1 (5 bases). The CDR3 sequence is 12 residues long. Germline V gives CDR1 GTSNPN, CDR2 SVGIG (reference sequence). V lost 1 base and J lost 7, with 10 bases in between. CDR3 DNA: TGTGCCTGGAGTGGAGGGGAGGGTGGCTACACCTTC. It encodes CAWSGGEGGYTF. Full variable domain (outside the CDR3, taken from reference TRBV30 and TRBJ1-2): SQTIHQWPATLVQPVGSPLSLECTVEGTSNPNLYWYRQAAGRGLQLLFYSVGIGQISSEVPQNLSASRPQDRQFILSSKKLLLSDSGFYLCAWSGGEGGYTFGSGTRLTVV.

V is TRBV2 and J is TRBJ1-2, with a possible D match to TRBD1 (5 bases). Germline V gene sequence: CDR1 SNHLY, CDR2 FYNNEI. With 3 bases removed from V and 1 base from J, the gap between germline ends came to 9 bases. CDR3 length equals 14 residues. The CDR3 loop is CASSDVGGNYGYTF. For the CDR3, the DNA is TGTGCCAGCAGTGATGTTGGGGGTAACTATGGCTACACCTTC.